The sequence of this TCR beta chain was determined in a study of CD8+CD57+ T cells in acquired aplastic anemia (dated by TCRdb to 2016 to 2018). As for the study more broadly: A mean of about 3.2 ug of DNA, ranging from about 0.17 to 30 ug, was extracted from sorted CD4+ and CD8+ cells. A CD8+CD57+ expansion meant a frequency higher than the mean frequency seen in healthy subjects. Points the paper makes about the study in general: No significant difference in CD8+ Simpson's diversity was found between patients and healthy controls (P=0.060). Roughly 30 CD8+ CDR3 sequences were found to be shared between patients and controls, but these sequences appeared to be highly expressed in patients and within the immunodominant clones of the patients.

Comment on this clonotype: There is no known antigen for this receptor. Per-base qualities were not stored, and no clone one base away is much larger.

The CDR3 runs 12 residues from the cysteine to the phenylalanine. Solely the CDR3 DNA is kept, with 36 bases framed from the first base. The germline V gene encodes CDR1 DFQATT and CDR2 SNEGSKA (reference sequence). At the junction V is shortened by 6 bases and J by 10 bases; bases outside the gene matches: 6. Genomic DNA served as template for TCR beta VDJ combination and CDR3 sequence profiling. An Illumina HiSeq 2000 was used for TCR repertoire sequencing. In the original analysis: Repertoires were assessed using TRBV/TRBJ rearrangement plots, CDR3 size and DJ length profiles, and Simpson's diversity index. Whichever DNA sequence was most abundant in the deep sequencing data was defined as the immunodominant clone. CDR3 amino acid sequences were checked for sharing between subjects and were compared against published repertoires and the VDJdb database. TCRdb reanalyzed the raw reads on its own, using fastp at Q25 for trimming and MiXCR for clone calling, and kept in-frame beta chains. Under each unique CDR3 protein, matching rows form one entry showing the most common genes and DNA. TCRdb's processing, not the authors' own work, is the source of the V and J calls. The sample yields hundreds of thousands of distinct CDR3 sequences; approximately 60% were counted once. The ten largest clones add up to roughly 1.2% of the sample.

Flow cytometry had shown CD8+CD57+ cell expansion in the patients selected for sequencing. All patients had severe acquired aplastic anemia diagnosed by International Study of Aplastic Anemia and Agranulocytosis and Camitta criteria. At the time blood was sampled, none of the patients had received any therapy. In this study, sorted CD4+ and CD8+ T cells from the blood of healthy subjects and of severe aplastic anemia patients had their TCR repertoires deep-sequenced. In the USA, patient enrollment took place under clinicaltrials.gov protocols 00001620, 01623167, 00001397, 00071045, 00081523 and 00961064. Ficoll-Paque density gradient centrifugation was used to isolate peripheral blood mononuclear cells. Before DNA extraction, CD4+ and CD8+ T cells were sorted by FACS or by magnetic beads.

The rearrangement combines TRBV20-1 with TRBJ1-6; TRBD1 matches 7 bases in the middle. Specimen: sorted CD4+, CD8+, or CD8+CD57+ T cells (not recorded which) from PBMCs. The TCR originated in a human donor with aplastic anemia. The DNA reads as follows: TGCAGTGCCAGGGGGGGGGTCTCACCCCTCCACTTT. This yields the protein CSARGGVSPLHF.